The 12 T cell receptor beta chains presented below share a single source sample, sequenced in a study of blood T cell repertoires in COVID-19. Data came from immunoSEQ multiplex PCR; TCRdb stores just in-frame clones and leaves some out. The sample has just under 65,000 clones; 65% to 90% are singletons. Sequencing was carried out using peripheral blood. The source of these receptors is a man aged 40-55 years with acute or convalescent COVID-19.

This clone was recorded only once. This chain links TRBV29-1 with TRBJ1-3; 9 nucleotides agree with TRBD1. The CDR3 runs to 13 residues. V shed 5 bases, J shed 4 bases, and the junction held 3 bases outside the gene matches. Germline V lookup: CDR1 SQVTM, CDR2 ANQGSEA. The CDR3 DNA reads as TGCAGCGTTAGAGGGACAGGGGGAAACACCATATATTTT. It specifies CSVRGTGGNTIYF.

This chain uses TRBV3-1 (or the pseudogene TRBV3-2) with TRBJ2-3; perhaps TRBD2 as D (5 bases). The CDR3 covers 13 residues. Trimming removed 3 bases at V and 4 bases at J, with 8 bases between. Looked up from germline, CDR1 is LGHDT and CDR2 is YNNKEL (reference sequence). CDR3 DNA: TGTGCCAGCAGCCACGGAGGTTCAGATACGCAGTATTTT. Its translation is CASSHGGSDTQYF.

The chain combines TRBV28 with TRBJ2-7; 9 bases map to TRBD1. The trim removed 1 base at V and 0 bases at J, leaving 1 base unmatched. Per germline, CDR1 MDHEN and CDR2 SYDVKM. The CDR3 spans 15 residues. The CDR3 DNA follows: TGTGCCAGCAGTTTATCACAGGGGGCCTCCTACGAGCAGTACTTC. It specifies CASSLSQGASYEQYF. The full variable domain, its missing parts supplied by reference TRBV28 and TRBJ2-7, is DVKVTQSSRYLVKRTGEKVFLECVQDMDHENMFWYRQDPGLGLRLIYFSYDVKMKEKGDIPEGYSVSREKKERFSLILESASTNQTSMYLCASSLSQGASYEQYFGPGTRLTVT.

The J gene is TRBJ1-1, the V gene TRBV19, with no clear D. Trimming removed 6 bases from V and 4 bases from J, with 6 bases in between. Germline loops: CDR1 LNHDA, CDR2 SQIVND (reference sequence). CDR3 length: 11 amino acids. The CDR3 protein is CASREGTEAFF. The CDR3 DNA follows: TGTGCCAGTAGAGAGGGCACTGAAGCTTTCTTT.

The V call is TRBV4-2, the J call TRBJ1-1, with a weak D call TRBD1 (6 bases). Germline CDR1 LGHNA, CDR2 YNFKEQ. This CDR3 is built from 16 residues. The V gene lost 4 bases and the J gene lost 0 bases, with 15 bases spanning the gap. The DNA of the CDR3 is TGTGCCAGCAGCCCTTCGACAGGAAGCATGAACACTGAAGCTTTCTTT. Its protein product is CASSPSTGSMNTEAFF.

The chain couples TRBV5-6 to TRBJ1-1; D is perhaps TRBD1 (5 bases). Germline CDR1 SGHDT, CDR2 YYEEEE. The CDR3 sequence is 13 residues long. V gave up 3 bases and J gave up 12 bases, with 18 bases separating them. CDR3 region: CASSYLGGEISFF. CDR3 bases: TGTGCCAGCAGCTACCTCGGAGGGGAGATATCTTTCTTT.

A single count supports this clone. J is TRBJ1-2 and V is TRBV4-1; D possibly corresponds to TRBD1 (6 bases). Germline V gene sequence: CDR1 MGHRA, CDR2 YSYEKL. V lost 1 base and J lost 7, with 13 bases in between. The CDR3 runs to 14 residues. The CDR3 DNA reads TGCGCCAGCAGCCAAGCAGGGGTTGGCTTTGGCTACACCTTC. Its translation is CASSQAGVGFGYTF.

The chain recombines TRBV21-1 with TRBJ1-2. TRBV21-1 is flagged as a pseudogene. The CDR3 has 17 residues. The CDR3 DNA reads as TGTGCCAGCAGCAGGGGGGTGACACGGAACCCTAACTATGGCTACACCTTC. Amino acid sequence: CASSRGVTRNPNYGYTF.

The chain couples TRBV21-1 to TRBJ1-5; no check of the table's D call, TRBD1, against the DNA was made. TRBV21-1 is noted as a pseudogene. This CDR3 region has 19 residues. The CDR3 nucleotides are TGTGCCAGCAGCAAAATAAGGTGGACAGATAGACCTTCCTTACAGCCCCAGCATTTT. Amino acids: CASSKIRWTDRPSLQPQHF.

The CDR3 nucleotides are TGTGCCAGCACGTCAAGCTACTACGAGCAGTACTTC. Residues: CASTSSYYEQYF. V and J are TRBV2 and TRBJ2-7, with unresolved D. This CDR3 region has 12 residues. Germline CDR1 reads SNHLY; CDR2 reads FYNNEI. The ends were cut back, 7 bases at V and 3 bases at J, with 10 bases in the middle.

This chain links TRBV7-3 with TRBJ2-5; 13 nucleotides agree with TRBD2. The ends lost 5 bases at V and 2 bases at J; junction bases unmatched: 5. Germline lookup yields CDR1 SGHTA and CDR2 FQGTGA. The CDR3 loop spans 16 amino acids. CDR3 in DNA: TGTGCCAGCAGCATAGGACTAGCGGGGGCTCAAGAGACCCAGTACTTC. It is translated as CASSIGLAGAQETQYF.

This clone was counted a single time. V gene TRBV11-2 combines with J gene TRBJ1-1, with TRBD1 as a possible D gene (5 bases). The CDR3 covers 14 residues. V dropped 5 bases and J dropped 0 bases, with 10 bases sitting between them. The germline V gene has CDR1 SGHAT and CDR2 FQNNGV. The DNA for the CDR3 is TGTGCCAGCAGCCGACAGATCATGAACACTGAAGCTTTCTTT. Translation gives CASSRQIMNTEAFF.